Below, 11 T cell receptor beta chains from the same sample are listed, as sequenced in a study of T cells in Graves' hyperthyroidism and ophthalmopathy. Amplified TCR beta CDR3 regions derived from RNA transcripts. The HTBI primer set drove a first-round RT-PCR of the TCR CDR3. TCRdb re-derived calls from the multiplex PCR reads in MiXCR, one entry per CDR3 protein. The sample records under 400,000 distinct CDR3 sequences, about 15% being singletons. Sequenced material: blood. The source of these receptors is a woman in her late teens or twenties with Graves' hyperthyroidism that later progressed to Graves' ophthalmopathy.

CDR3 protein: CASSHWAGGPNEQFF. The CDR3 DNA sequence: TGTGCCAGCAGCCACTGGGCGGGAGGCCCCAATGAGCAGTTCTTC. The chain links TRBV7-9 to TRBJ2-1; 8 bases fit TRBD2. The germline CDR1 and CDR2 sequences are SEHNR and FQNEAQ (reference sequence). Unmatched junction bases numbered 9, after V lost 5 bases and J lost 6 bases. The CDR3 has 15 amino acids.

This clonotype was detected ten times or more. The V and J genes are TRBV28 and TRBJ1-4, with 8 bases lining up with TRBD1. V shed 4 bases and J 0 bases; nucleotides not matched to a gene: 10. The CDR3 length is 18 residues. Germline V CDR1 and CDR2: MDHEN, SYDVKM. CDR3 sequence: CASSSISGTGATNEKLFF. The CDR3 nucleotides are TGTGCCAGCAGTTCAATCTCCGGGACAGGTGCAACTAATGAAAAACTGTTTTTT. Complete variable domain (other parts from reference TRBV28 and TRBJ1-4): DVKVTQSSRYLVKRTGEKVFLECVQDMDHENMFWYRQDPGLGLRLIYFSYDVKMKEKGDIPEGYSVSREKKERFSLILESASTNQTSMYLCASSSISGTGATNEKLFFGSGTQLSVL.

The chain joins TRBV15 to TRBJ2-1, with 9 bases matching TRBD1. The junction had 19 bases not matched to a gene; V was cut back by 0 bases and J by 7 bases. Germline lookup yields CDR1 LNHNV and CDR2 YYDKDF (reference sequence). The CDR3 runs 20 residues. The CDR3 DNA follows: TGTGCCACCAGCAGAGAGGCTTCGGGGACAGGGAGGGGACGGAGTAATGAGCAGTTCTTC. As protein: CATSREASGTGRGRSNEQFF.

The sample holds many counts of this clonotype. CDR3 nucleotides: TGTGCCAGCAGTCACCGTGGGGGGGAGCTGTTTTTT. This codes for CASSHRGGELFF. V usage is TRBV12-3 or TRBV12-4 and J usage is TRBJ2-2; D uncertain. The CDR3 consists of 12 residues. V was pared by 5 bases and J by 8 bases, with 9 bases between.

This clonotype was counted at least ten times. This sequence joins TRBV7-2 and TRBJ2-1; D might be TRBD2 (5 bases). The ends were cut back, 5 bases at V and 4 bases at J, with 15 bases in the middle. This CDR3 is 15 amino acids long. The germline gives CDR1 SGHTA, CDR2 FQGNSA. The CDR3 reads CASSSLATTYNEQFF. The CDR3 coding sequence is TGTGCCAGCAGCAGTTTAGCGACCACTTACAATGAGCAGTTCTTC. The full variable domain, with the rest looked up from reference TRBV7-2 and TRBJ2-1, is GAGVSQSPSNKVTEKGKDVELRCDPISGHTALYWYRQSLGQGLEFLIYFQGNSAPDKSGLPSDRFSAERTGGSVSTLTIQRTQQEDSAVYLCASSSLATTYNEQFFGPGTRLTVL.

There are a few counts of this clonotype. A much more abundant neighbour one base away suggests this may be a read error. The chain uses TRBV9 and TRBJ2-1; D gene ambiguous. The CDR3 loop spans 12 amino acids. The germline V gene encodes CDR1 SGDLS and CDR2 YYNGEE. CDR3 coding DNA: TGTGCCAGCAGCGTAGGAGTGAATGAGCAGCTCTTC. It translates to CASSVGVNEQLF.

This clonotype was seen repeatedly, ten times or more. The genes are TRBV10-3 and TRBJ1-6, with 8 nucleotides matching TRBD1. With V trimmed by 2 bases and J by 8 bases, 5 bases remained unmatched. CDR1 is ENHRY and CDR2 is SYGVKD in the germline V gene. The CDR3 covers 15 residues. The CDR3 region is CAISEMAGGDSPLHF. The CDR3 DNA reads TGTGCCATCAGTGAGATGGCAGGGGGCGATTCACCCCTCCACTTT.

The genes are TRBV6-1 and TRBJ2-7, with D possibly TRBD2 on 6 matching bases. Germline CDR1 is MNHNS and CDR2 is SASEGT. CDR3 length: 13 residues. V was cut by 5 bases and J by 0 bases, with 8 bases left in between. The CDR3 sequence is CASSRGISYEQYF. The CDR3 DNA is TGTGCCAGCAGTCGCGGGATCTCCTACGAGCAGTACTTC.

This clonotype was detected many times. The chain links TRBV3-1 to TRBJ1-4, with D possibly matching TRBD1 (6 bases). V was cut by 5 bases and J by 12 bases, with 13 bases left in between. From germline, CDR1 is LGHDT and CDR2 YNNKEL (reference sequence). The CDR3 totals 12 residues. The chain's CDR3 is CASSYRAGELFF. Written as DNA, the CDR3 is TGTGCCAGCAGCTACAGGGCGGGGGAACTGTTTTTT. The variable domain in full, completed from reference TRBV3-1 and TRBJ1-4, reads DTAVSQTPKYLVTQMGNDKSIKCEQNLGHDTMYWYKQDSKKFLKIMFSYNNKELIINETVPNRFSPKSPDKAHLNLHINSLELGDSAVYFCASSYRAGELFFGSGTQLSVL.

The CDR3 region has the DNA TGCAGTACTACAACCACCGGGACCGCCAATTCACCCCTCCACTTT. As protein: CSTTTTGTANSPLHF. V and J are TRBV20-1 and TRBJ1-6, with a possible D match to TRBD1 (5 bases). Germline loops: CDR1 DFQATT, CDR2 SNEGSKA (reference sequence). Trimming pared 8 bases from V and 7 bases from J, leaving 21 bases between. This CDR3 spans 15 amino acids.

This clonotype was detected only a few times. The chain recombines TRBV11-3 with TRBJ2-2; maybe TRBD2 (5 bases). This CDR3 contains 15 residues. V was trimmed by 5 bases and J by 3 bases, leaving 13 bases between them. Germline V gives CDR1 SGHNT, CDR2 YENEEA. The CDR3 loop reads CASSPHGIDTGELFF. The CDR3 DNA reads as TGTGCCAGCAGCCCCCACGGGATAGACACCGGGGAGCTGTTTTTT. Full variable domain (remainder filled in from reference TRBV11-3 and TRBJ2-2): EAGVVQSPRYKIIEKKQPVAFWCNPISGHNTLYWYLQNLGQGPELLIRYENEEAVDDSQLPKDRFSAERLKGVDSTLKIQPAELGDSAVYLCASSPHGIDTGELFFGEGSRLTVL.